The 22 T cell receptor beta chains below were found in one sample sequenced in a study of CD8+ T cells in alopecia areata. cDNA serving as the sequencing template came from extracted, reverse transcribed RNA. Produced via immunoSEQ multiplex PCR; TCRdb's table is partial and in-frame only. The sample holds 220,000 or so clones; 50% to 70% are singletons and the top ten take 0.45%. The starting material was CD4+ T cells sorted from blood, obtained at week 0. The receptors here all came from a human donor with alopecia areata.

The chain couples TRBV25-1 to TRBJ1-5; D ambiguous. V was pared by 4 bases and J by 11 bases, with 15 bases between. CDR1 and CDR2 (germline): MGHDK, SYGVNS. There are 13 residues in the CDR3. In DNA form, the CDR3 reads TGTGCCAGCAGTGCGGACGCGACTGGGGCCCAGCATTTT. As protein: CASSADATGAQHF. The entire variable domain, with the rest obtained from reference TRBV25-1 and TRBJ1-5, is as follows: EADIYQTPRYLVIGTGKKITLECSQTMGHDKMYWYQQDPGMELHLIHYSYGVNSTEKGDLSSESTVSRIRTEHFPLTLESARPSHTSQYLCASSADATGAQHFGDGTRLSIL.

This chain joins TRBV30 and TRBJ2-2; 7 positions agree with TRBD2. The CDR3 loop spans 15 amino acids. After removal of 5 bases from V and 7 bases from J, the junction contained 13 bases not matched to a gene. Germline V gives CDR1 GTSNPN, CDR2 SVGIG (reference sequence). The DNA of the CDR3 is TGTGCCTGGCGTACCGGGACTACTCGCGTCGGGGAGCTGTTTTTT. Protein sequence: CAWRTGTTRVGELFF. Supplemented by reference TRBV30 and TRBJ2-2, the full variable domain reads SQTIHQWPATLVQPVGSPLSLECTVEGTSNPNLYWYRQAAGRGLQLLFYSVGIGQISSEVPQNLSASRPQDRQFILSSKKLLLSDSGFYLCAWRTGTTRVGELFFGEGSRLTVL.

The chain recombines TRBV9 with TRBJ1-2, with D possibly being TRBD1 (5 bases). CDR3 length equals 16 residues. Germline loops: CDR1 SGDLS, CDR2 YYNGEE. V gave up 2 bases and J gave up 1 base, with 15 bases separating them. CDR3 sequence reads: CASSVATGRVNYGYTF. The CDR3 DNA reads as TGTGCCAGCAGCGTGGCTACAGGTCGGGTTAACTATGGCTACACCTTC.

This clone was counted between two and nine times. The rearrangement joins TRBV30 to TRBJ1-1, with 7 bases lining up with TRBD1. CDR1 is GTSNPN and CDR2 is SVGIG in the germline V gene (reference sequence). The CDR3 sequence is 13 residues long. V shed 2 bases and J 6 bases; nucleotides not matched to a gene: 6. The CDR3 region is CAWSRQGRAEAFF. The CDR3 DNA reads TGTGCCTGGAGTCGACAGGGCCGGGCTGAAGCTTTCTTT.

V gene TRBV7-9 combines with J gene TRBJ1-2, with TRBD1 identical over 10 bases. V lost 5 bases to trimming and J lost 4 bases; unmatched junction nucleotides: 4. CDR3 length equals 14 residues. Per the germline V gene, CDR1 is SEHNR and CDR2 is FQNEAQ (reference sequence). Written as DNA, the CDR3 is TGTGCCAGCAGCGGGGACAGGGGACGCTATGGCTACACCTTC. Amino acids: CASSGDRGRYGYTF. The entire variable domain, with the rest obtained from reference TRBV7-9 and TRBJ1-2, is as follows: DTGVSQNPRHKITKRGQNVTFRCDPISEHNRLYWYRQTLGQGPEFLTYFQNEAQLEKSRLLSDRFSAERPKGSFSTLEIQRTEQGDSAMYLCASSGDRGRYGYTFGSGTRLTVV.

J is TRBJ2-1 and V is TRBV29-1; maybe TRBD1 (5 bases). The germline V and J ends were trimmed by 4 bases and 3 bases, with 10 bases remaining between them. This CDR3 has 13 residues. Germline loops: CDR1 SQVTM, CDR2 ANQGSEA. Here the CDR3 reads CSVAYRLYNEQFF. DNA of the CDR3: TGCAGCGTTGCCTACAGGCTCTACAATGAGCAGTTCTTC.

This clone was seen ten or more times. CDR3 amino acids: CASSETGGNTIYF. Written as DNA, the CDR3 is TGTGCCAGCAGTGAAACAGGTGGAAACACCATATATTTT. The chain links TRBV6-1 to TRBJ1-3; D is possibly TRBD1 (5 bases). V lost 2 bases to trimming and J lost 3 bases, with 5 bases between them. Looked up from germline, CDR1 is MNHNS and CDR2 is SASEGT. This CDR3 has 13 amino acids.

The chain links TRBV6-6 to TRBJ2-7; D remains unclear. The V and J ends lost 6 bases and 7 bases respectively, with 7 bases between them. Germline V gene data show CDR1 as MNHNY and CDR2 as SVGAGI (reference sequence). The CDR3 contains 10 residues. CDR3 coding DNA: TGTGCCAGCAGCCAAACGGAGCAGTACTTC. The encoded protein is CASSQTEQYF.

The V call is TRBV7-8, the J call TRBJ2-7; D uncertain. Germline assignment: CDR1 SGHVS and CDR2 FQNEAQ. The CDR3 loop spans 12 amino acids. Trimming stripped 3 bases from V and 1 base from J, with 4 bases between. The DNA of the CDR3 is TGTGCCAGCAGCTTCGGTTCCTACGAGCAGTACTTC. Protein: CASSFGSYEQYF. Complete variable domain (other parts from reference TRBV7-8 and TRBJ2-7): GAGVSQSPRYKVAKRGQDVALRCDPISGHVSLFWYQQALGQGPEFLTYFQNEAQLDKSGLPSDRFFAERPEGSVSTLKIQRTQQEDSAVYLCASSFGSYEQYFGPGTRLTVT.

CDR3 in amino acids: CASSGGLAGGVTGELFF. CDR3 DNA: TGTGCCAGCAGTGGAGGACTAGCGGGAGGCGTCACCGGGGAGCTGTTTTTT. The rearrangement joins TRBV25-1 to TRBJ2-2, with TRBD2 matching over 14 bases. The CDR3 length is 17 residues. Germline V gene data show CDR1 as MGHDK and CDR2 as SYGVNS. V lost 4 bases, J lost 4 bases, and 5 bases stayed unmatched.

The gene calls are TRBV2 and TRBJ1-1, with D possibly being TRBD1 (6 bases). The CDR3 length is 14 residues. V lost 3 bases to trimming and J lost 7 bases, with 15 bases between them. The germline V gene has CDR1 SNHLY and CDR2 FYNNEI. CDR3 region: CASSDLFQGLEAFF. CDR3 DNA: TGTGCCAGCAGTGACTTGTTCCAGGGGCTTGAAGCTTTCTTT.

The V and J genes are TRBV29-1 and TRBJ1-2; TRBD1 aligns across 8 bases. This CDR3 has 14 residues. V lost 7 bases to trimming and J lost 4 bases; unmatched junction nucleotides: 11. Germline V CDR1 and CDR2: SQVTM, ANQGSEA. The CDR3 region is CSARTGLGGYGYTF. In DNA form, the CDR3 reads TGCAGCGCCCGGACAGGGCTTGGCGGCTATGGCTACACCTTC. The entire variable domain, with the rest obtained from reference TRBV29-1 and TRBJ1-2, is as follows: SAVISQKPSRDICQRGTSLTIQCQVDSQVTMMFWYRQQPGQSLTLIATANQGSEATYESGFVIDKFPISRPNLTFSTLTVSNMSPEDSSIYLCSARTGLGGYGYTFGSGTRLTVV.

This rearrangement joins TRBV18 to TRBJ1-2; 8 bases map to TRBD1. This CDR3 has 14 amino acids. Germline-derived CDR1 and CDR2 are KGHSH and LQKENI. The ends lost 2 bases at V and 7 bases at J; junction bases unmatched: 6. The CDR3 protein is CASSPGQGAAGYTF. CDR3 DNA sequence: TGTGCCAGCTCACCAGGGCAGGGGGCGGCTGGCTACACCTTC. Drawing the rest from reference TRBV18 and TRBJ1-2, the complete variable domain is NAGVMQNPRHLVRRRGQEARLRCSPMKGHSHVYWYRQLPEEGLKFMVYLQKENIIDESGMPKERFSAEFPKEGPSILRIQQVVRGDSAAYFCASSPGQGAAGYTFGSGTRLTVV.

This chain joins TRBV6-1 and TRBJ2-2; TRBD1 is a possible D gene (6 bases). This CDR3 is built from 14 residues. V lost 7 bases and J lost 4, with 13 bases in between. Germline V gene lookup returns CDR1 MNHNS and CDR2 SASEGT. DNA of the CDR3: TGTGCCAGCACTTGGACAGTTCTCACCGGGGAGCTGTTTTTT. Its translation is CASTWTVLTGELFF.

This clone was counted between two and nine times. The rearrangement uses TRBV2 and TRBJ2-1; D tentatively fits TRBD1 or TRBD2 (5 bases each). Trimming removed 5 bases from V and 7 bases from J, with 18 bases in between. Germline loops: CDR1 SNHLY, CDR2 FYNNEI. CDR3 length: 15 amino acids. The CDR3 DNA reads TGTGCCAGCAGTTACCGGGAACCGGGGCTTAATGAGCAGTTCTTC. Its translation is CASSYREPGLNEQFF. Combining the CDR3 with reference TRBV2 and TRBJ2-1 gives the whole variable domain EPEVTQTPSHQVTQMGQEVILRCVPISNHLYFYWYRQILGQKVEFLVSFYNNEISEKSEIFDDQFSVERPDGSNFTLKIRSTKLEDSAMYFCASSYREPGLNEQFFGPGTRLTVL.

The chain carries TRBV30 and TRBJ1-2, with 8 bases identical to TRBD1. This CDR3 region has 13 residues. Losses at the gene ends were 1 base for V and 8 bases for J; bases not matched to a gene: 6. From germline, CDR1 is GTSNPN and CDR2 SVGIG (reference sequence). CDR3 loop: CAWSADRGGGYTF. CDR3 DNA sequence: TGTGCCTGGAGTGCAGACAGGGGTGGAGGCTACACCTTC.

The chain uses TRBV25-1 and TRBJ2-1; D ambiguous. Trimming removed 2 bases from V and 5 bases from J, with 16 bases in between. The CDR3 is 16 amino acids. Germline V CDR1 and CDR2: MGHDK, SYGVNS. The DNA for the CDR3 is TGTGCCAGCAGTGAAGTAAGACGAAACTCAGACAATGAGCAGTTCTTC. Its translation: CASSEVRRNSDNEQFF.

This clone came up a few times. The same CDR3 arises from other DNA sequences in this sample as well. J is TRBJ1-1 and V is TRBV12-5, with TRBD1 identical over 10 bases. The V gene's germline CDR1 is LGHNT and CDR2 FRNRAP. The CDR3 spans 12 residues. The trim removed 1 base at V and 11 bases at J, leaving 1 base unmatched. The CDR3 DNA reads TGTGCTAGTGGTTTGGGACAGGGGGCGGCTTTCTTT. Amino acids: CASGLGQGAAFF.

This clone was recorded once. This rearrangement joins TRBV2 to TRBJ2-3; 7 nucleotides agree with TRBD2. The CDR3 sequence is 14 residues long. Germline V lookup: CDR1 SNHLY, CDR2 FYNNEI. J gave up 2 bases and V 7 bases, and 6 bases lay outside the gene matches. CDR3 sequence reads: CASTLGTTTDTQYF. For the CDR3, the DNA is TGTGCCAGCACGCTAGGGACTACCACAGATACGCAGTATTTT. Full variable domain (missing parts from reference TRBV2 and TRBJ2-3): EPEVTQTPSHQVTQMGQEVILRCVPISNHLYFYWYRQILGQKVEFLVSFYNNEISEKSEIFDDQFSVERPDGSNFTLKIRSTKLEDSAMYFCASTLGTTTDTQYFGPGTRLTVL.

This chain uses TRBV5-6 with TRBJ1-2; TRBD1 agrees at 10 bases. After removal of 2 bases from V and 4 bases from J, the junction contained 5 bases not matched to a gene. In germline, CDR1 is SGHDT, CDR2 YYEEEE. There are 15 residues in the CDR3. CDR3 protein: CASSLTWTGGYGYTF. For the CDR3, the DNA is TGTGCCAGCAGCTTAACCTGGACAGGGGGCTATGGCTACACCTTC. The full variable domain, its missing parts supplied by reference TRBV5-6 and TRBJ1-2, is DAGVTQSPTHLIKTRGQQVTLRCSPKSGHDTVSWYQQALGQGPQFIFQYYEEEERQRGNFPDRFSGHQFPNYSSELNVNALLLGDSALYLCASSLTWTGGYGYTFGSGTRLTVV.

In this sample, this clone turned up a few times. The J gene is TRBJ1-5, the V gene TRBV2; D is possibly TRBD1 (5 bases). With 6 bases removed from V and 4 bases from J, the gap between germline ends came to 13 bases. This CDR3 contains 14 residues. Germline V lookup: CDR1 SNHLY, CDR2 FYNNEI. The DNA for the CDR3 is TGTGCCAGCAGGGAGGGGCCAATGAATCAGCCCCAGCATTTT. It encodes CASREGPMNQPQHF.

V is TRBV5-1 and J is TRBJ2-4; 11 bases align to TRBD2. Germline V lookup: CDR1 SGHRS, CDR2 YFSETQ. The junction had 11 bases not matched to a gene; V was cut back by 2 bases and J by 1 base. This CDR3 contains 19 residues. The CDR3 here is CASSFGISGRAEAKNIQYF. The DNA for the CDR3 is TGCGCCAGCAGCTTTGGGATTAGCGGGAGGGCCGAGGCCAAAAACATTCAGTACTTC.